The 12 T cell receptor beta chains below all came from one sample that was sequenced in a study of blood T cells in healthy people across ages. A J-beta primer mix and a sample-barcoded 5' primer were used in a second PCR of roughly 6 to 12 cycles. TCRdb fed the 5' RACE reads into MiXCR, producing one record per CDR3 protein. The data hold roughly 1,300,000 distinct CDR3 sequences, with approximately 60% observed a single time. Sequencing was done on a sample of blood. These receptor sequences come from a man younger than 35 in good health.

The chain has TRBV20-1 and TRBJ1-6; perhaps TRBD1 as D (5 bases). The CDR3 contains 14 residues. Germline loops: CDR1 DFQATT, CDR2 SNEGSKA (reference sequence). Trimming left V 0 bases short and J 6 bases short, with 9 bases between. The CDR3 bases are TGCAGTGCTAGAGATGGGACCACTAATTCACCCCTCCACTTT. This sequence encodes CSARDGTTNSPLHF.

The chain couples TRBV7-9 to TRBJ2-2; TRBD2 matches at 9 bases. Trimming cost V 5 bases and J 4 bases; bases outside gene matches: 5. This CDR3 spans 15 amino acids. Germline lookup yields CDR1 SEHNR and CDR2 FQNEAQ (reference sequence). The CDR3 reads CASSPRTSATGELFF. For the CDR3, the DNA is TGTGCCAGCAGCCCCCGGACTAGCGCCACCGGGGAGCTGTTTTTT.

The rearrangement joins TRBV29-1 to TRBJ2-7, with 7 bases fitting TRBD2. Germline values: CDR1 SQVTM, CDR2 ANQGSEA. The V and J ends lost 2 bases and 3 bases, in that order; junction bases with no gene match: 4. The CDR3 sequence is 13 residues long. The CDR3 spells CSVENRGDYEQYF. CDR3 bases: TGCAGCGTTGAAAATCGGGGGGACTACGAGCAGTACTTC.

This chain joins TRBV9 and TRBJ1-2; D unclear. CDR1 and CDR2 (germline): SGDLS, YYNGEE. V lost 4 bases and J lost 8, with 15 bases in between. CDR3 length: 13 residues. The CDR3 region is CASSPIPTSGYTF. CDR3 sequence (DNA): TGTGCCAGCAGCCCTATCCCGACAAGCGGCTACACCTTC. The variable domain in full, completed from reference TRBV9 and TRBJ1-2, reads DSGVTQTPKHLITATGQRVTLRCSPRSGDLSVYWYQQSLDQGLQFLIQYYNGEERAKGNILERFSAQQFPDLHSELNLSSLELGDSALYFCASSPIPTSGYTFGSGTRLTVV.

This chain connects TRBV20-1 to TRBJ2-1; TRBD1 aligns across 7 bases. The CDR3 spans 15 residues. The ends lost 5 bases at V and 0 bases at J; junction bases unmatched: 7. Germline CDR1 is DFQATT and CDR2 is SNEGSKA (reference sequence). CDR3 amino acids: CSALRTGGSYNEQFF. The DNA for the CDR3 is TGCAGTGCTCTCCGGACAGGTGGCTCCTACAATGAGCAGTTCTTC.

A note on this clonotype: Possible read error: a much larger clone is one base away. The CDR3 DNA is TGTGCCAGCAGTGACTCGAGAAGGGGGACCCACAATGAGCAGTTCTTC. Residues: CASSDSRRGTHNEQFF. This rearrangement joins TRBV6-4 to TRBJ2-1; TRBD1 might be the D (6 bases). The CDR3 runs 16 residues. The V gene's germline CDR1 is MRHNA and CDR2 SNTAGT. V was clipped by 0 bases and J by 5 bases, with 14 bases between them.

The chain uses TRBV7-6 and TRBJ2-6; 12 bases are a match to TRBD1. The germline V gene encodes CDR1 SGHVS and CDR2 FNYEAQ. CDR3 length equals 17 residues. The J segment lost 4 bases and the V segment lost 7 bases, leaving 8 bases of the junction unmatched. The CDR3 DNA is TGTGCCAGCACACCGGGACAGGGGGCCCCCGGGGCCAACGTCCTGACTTTC. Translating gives CASTPGQGAPGANVLTF.

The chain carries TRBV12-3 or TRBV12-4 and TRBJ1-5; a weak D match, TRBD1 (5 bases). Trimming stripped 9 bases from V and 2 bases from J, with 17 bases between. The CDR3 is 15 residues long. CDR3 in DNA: TGTGCCAGTGGGGGGGGGATTAATGGCAATCAGCCCCAGCATTTT. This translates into CASGGGINGNQPQHF.

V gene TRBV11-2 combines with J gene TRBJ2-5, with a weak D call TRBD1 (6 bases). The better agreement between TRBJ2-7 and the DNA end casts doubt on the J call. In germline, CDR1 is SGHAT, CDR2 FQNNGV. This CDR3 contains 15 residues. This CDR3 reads CASRPSQGGDNEQYF. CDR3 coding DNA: TGTGCCAGCAGACCGTCCCAGGGTGGGGACAACGAGCAGTACTTC.

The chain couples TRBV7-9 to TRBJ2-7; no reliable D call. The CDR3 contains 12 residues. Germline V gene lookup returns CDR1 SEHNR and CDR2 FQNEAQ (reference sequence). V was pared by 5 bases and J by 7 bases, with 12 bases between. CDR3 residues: CASSAAKNEQYF. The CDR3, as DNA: TGTGCCAGCAGCGCAGCGAAAAATGAGCAGTACTTC.

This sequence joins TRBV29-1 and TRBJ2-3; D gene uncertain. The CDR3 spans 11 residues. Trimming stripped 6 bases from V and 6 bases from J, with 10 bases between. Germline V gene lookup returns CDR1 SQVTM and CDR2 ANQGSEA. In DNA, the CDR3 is TGCAGCGTCGACCGGCCCGATACGCAGTATTTT. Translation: CSVDRPDTQYF.

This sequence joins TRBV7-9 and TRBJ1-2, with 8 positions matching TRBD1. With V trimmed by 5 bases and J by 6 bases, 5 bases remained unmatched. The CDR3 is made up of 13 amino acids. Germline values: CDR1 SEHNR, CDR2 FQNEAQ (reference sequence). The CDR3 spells CASSTPGGDGYTF. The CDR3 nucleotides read TGTGCCAGCAGCACACCAGGGGGCGATGGCTACACCTTC.